One and the same sample provided the 27 T cell receptor beta chains below, sequenced in a study of blood T cell repertoires in COVID-19. Assay: immunoSEQ multiplex PCR; the TCRdb copy retains only in-frame clones and omits some. This sample carries 78,000 or so clones, about 89% of them seen once, and the ten largest clones take 4.9%. Sequenced material: peripheral blood. The receptor set was obtained from a man in his fifties with active or convalescent COVID-19.

V usage is TRBV28 and J usage is TRBJ1-3; 10 nucleotides agree with TRBD1. V trimming: 9 bases; J trimming: 1 base; junction bases outside the gene matches: 6. This CDR3 spans 15 amino acids. From germline, CDR1 is MDHEN and CDR2 SYDVKM. The CDR3 DNA is TGTGCCAGTCAAGGACAGGGGGGATCTGGAAACACCATATATTTT. This sequence encodes CASQGQGGSGNTIYF.

The chain employs TRBV6-5 and TRBJ1-2; D is ambiguous. CDR1 is MNHEY, CDR2 SVGAGI, per germline. The CDR3 is made up of 13 amino acids. Trimming removed 5 bases at V and 0 bases at J, with 7 bases between. The CDR3 DNA is TGTGCCAGCAGTCATAGCGCTAACTATGGCTACACCTTC. As protein: CASSHSANYGYTF.

This clone was detected a few times. The chain joins TRBV6-5 to TRBJ1-1; the match to TRBD1 covers 7 bases. The CDR3 has 15 residues. The V gene end was trimmed by 0 bases and the J gene end by 2 bases; junction bases not matched to a gene: 3. Per germline, CDR1 MNHEY and CDR2 SVGAGI. The CDR3 loop is CASSYSRTGNTEAFF. In DNA, the CDR3 is TGTGCCAGCAGTTACTCCAGGACAGGTAACACTGAAGCTTTCTTT.

The genes are TRBV19 and TRBJ1-5; 7 positions agree with TRBD1. The trim removed 9 bases at V and 5 bases at J, leaving 4 bases unmatched. CDR1 LNHDA and CDR2 SQIVND come from the germline V gene (reference sequence). CDR3 size: 12 residues. In DNA, the CDR3 is TGTGCCAGCCGGCAGGGGGATCAGCCCCAGCATTTT. This translates into CASRQGDQPQHF. The whole variable domain, remainder taken from reference TRBV19 and TRBJ1-5, is DGGITQSPKYLFRKEGQNVTLSCEQNLNHDAMYWYRQDPGQGLRLIYYSQIVNDFQKGDIAEGYSVSREKKESFPLTVTSAQKNPTAFYLCASRQGDQPQHFGDGTRLSIL.

The rearrangement links TRBV5-4 to TRBJ2-1; D unclear. The CDR3 consists of 15 residues. Trimming removed 4 bases at V and 7 bases at J, with 18 bases between. Germline V gives CDR1 SGHNT, CDR2 YYREEE (reference sequence). The CDR3 loop is CASSLLPTSENEQFF. CDR3 sequence (DNA): TGTGCCAGCAGCCTTCTTCCGACATCCGAAAATGAGCAGTTCTTC.

This clone was observed a single time. This CDR3 is CASRTPTGNTEAFF. CDR3 nucleotide sequence: TGTGCCAGCAGAACCCCGACAGGGAACACTGAAGCTTTCTTT. This chain links TRBV28 with TRBJ1-1; maybe TRBD1 (6 bases). Trimming removed 6 bases from V and 1 base from J, with 12 bases in between. Germline CDR1 MDHEN, CDR2 SYDVKM. This CDR3 comprises 14 residues.

The CDR3 DNA is TGTGCCAGCAGTTTTGGCCGCAGGGCAGAGACCCAGTACTTC. Its translation is CASSFGRRAETQYF. This chain uses TRBV28 with TRBJ2-5, with D maybe TRBD1 (5 bases). The CDR3 totals 14 residues. Germline lookup yields CDR1 MDHEN and CDR2 SYDVKM. The germline V and J ends were trimmed by 3 bases and 4 bases, with 12 bases remaining between them.

The CDR3 DNA reads TGTGCCAGCAGCTCCTCCGGCACAGATACGCAGTATTTT. Translating gives CASSSSGTDTQYF. The chain couples TRBV7-2 to TRBJ2-3; D uncertain. CDR1 SGHTA and CDR2 FQGNSA come from the germline V gene. V was shortened by 4 bases and J by 1 base, with 6 bases between the two germline ends. The CDR3 contains 13 residues.

The rearrangement uses TRBV28 and TRBJ1-3, with TRBD1 as a possible D gene (5 bases). CDR1 and CDR2 (germline): MDHEN, SYDVKM. V lost 10 bases to trimming and J lost 6 bases, with 13 bases between them. The CDR3 loop spans 12 amino acids. DNA for the CDR3: TGTGCCACACTGGGGCAGCCAAACACCATATATTTT. Protein: CATLGQPNTIYF.

This rearrangement joins TRBV28 to TRBJ2-2; 7 bases map to TRBD1. V dropped 10 bases and J dropped 4; count of bases not matched to a gene: 9. CDR3 length: 14 residues. CDR1 MDHEN and CDR2 SYDVKM come from the germline V gene. This chain's CDR3 is CATLTTGLTGELFF. The CDR3 DNA sequence: TGTGCCACCTTGACGACAGGGCTCACCGGGGAGCTGTTTTTT. Filled out from reference TRBV28 and TRBJ2-2, the complete variable domain reads DVKVTQSSRYLVKRTGEKVFLECVQDMDHENMFWYRQDPGLGLRLIYFSYDVKMKEKGDIPEGYSVSREKKERFSLILESASTNQTSMYLCATLTTGLTGELFFGEGSRLTVL.

V and J are TRBV19 and TRBJ1-5; possibly TRBD1 for D (5 bases). This CDR3 comprises 14 residues. Deletions cut 7 bases from V and 2 bases from J, with 12 bases between. The V gene's germline CDR1 is LNHDA and CDR2 SQIVND (reference sequence). As DNA, the CDR3 is TGTGCCAGTATCCAGGGAGGGGGCAATCAGCCCCAGCATTTT. Encoded protein: CASIQGGGNQPQHF. Looking up the rest from reference TRBV19 and TRBJ1-5 gives the full variable domain: DGGITQSPKYLFRKEGQNVTLSCEQNLNHDAMYWYRQDPGQGLRLIYYSQIVNDFQKGDIAEGYSVSREKKESFPLTVTSAQKNPTAFYLCASIQGGGNQPQHFGDGTRLSIL.

The chain carries TRBV28 and TRBJ1-1, with D perhaps TRBD1 (6 bases). With 5 bases removed from V and 7 bases from J, the gap between germline ends came to 14 bases. The germline gives CDR1 MDHEN, CDR2 SYDVKM. CDR3 size: 13 residues. CDR3 DNA: TGTGCCAGCAGTCCGCAGGGGTGGGATGAAGCTTTCTTT. It yields the protein CASSPQGWDEAFF.

CDR3 sequence reads: CASSPPGTAYNSPLHF. In DNA form, the CDR3 reads TGTGCCAGCAGCCCCCCCGGGACAGCCTATAATTCACCCCTCCACTTT. The V call is TRBV7-2, the J call TRBJ1-6; 7 nucleotides line up with TRBD1. V lost 5 bases, J lost 2 bases, and 6 bases stayed unmatched. This CDR3 region has 16 residues. The germline V gene has CDR1 SGHTA and CDR2 FQGNSA.

J is TRBJ1-3 and V is TRBV6-1; D gene uncertain. The CDR3 contains 12 residues. Germline values: CDR1 MNHNS, CDR2 SASEGT. The ends were cut back, 1 base at V and 10 bases at J, with 8 bases in the middle. CDR3 amino acids: CASSEGEWTIYF. Here the CDR3 DNA reads TGTGCCAGCAGTGAAGGAGAATGGACCATATATTTT.

About this clone itself: The junction differs from germline at one of its ends, possibly a read error. The chain carries TRBV11-2 and TRBJ2-1; TRBD2 agrees at 13 bases. CDR1 and CDR2 from the germline V gene are SGHAT and FQNNGV. The CDR3 length is 17 residues. Here the CDR3 DNA reads TGTGCCAGCAGCTTAGATCCGGGACTAGCGGGGAACAACGAGCAGTTCTTC. Encoded protein: CASSLDPGLAGNNEQFF. The entire variable domain, with the rest obtained from reference TRBV11-2 and TRBJ2-1, is as follows: EAGVAQSPRYKIIEKRQSVAFWCNPISGHATLYWYQQILGQGPKLLIQFQNNGVVDDSQLPKDRFSAERLKGVDSTLKIQPAKLEDSAVYLCASSLDPGLAGNNEQFFGPGTRLTVL.

This clone has only one observation. V usage is TRBV18 and J usage is TRBJ2-3; TRBD2 matches 11 bases. The CDR3 has 17 residues. V shed 5 bases and J 2 bases; nucleotides not matched to a gene: 9. CDR1 is KGHSH and CDR2 is LQKENI in the germline V gene. The CDR3, as DNA: TGTGCCAGCTCATCTAGCGGGGGGTTCCTAAACACAGATACGCAGTATTTT. Translating it yields CASSSSGGFLNTDTQYF.

V and J are TRBV13 and TRBJ1-2; no firm D call. Germline V gene sequence: CDR1 PRHDT, CDR2 FYEKMQ (reference sequence). There are 15 residues in the CDR3. The V end was cut by 1 base, the J end by 8 bases, with 17 bases between. The CDR3 sequence is CASSLEVAVEGGYTF. In DNA, the CDR3 is TGTGCCAGCAGCTTAGAGGTAGCCGTTGAGGGAGGCTACACCTTC.

The chain uses TRBV19 and TRBJ1-6; 7 bases fit TRBD1. Trimming took 4 bases from V and 5 from J; bases not matched to a gene: 17. The CDR3 is 19 residues long. In germline, CDR1 is LNHDA, CDR2 SQIVND (reference sequence). CDR3 sequence (DNA): TGTGCCAGTAGTAAACCCACCCTCGGGAGGGGGCAACATAATTCACCCCTCCACTTT. This gives the protein CASSKPTLGRGQHNSPLHF.

CDR3: CASLPPPGDSNYGYTF. In DNA, the CDR3 is TGTGCCAGCCTCCCCCCGCCCGGGGACTCAAACTATGGCTACACCTTC. The chain employs TRBV28 and TRBJ1-2; a weak D match, TRBD1 (5 bases). CDR1 is MDHEN, CDR2 SYDVKM, per germline. With 8 bases removed from V and 2 bases from J, the gap between germline ends came to 21 bases. The CDR3 is made up of 16 amino acids.

J is TRBJ1-2 and V is TRBV7-2; D might be TRBD1 (5 bases). Trimming shortened V by 6 bases and J by 8 bases, and 13 bases separated the two germline ends. CDR3 size: 12 residues. Per germline, CDR1 SGHTA and CDR2 FQGNSA. CDR3 protein: CASSPFGGGYTF. CDR3 DNA sequence: TGTGCCAGCAGTCCGTTCGGGGGGGGCTACACCTTC.

This sequence joins TRBV15 and TRBJ1-1; 10 positions agree with TRBD1. V dropped 3 bases and J dropped 3; count of bases not matched to a gene: 7. Germline V CDR1 and CDR2: LNHNV, YYDKDF (reference sequence). This CDR3 region has 16 residues. CDR3 sequence (DNA): TGTGCCACCAGCAGCGTCCCTGGACAGGGGGACACTGAAGCTTTCTTT. Its translation: CATSSVPGQGDTEAFF.

This clone was picked up a small number of times. The chain employs TRBV3-1 (or the pseudogene TRBV3-2) and TRBJ2-7, with D tentatively TRBD2 (6 bases). This CDR3 has 12 amino acids. Germline CDR1 reads LGHDT; CDR2 reads YNNKEL (reference sequence). Trimming pared 4 bases from V and 3 bases from J, leaving 7 bases between. CDR3 residues: CASSRSGYEQYV. CDR3 bases: TGTGCCAGCAGCCGTAGCGGCTACGAGCAGTACGTC.

The chain couples TRBV3-1 (or the pseudogene TRBV3-2) to TRBJ1-3, with 9 bases that match TRBD1. V gave up 3 bases and J gave up 4 bases; unmatched junction bases: 1. The CDR3 length is 14 residues. Germline assignment: CDR1 LGHDT and CDR2 YNNKEL (reference sequence). The CDR3 protein is CASSHGTGGNTIYF. The CDR3 coding sequence is TGTGCCAGCAGCCACGGGACAGGGGGAAACACCATATATTTT.

This chain connects TRBV11-2 to TRBJ2-7, with a weak D call TRBD1 (6 bases). The ends were cut back, 1 base at V and 2 bases at J, with 12 bases in the middle. CDR1 and CDR2 (germline): SGHAT, FQNNGV. The CDR3 sequence is 15 residues long. The CDR3 DNA follows: TGTGCCAGCAGCTTAGGCGCAGGGGATGCCTACGAGCAGTACTTC. Translated: CASSLGAGDAYEQYF.

The V call is TRBV30, the J call TRBJ2-5, with D possibly matching TRBD2 (5 bases). Trimming took 2 bases from V and 5 from J, leaving 15 bases between them. The CDR3 loop spans 14 amino acids. The germline V gene has CDR1 GTSNPN and CDR2 SVGIG (reference sequence). In DNA form, the CDR3 reads TGTGCCTGGAGTCTCCCGGCTAGCTGGGAGACCCAGTACTTC. It codes for CAWSLPASWETQYF.

The chain couples TRBV19 to TRBJ2-3; D unclear. The CDR3 covers 11 residues. Germline values: CDR1 LNHDA, CDR2 SQIVND (reference sequence). V lost 6 bases and J 4 bases, leaving 5 bases between the germline ends. CDR3 sequence (DNA): TGTGCCAGTAGACGGGCAGATACGCAGTATTTT. Its protein is CASRRADTQYF.

The chain has TRBV6-7 and TRBJ2-7; 8 bases map to TRBD1. TRBV6-7 is an ORF for which the function is uncertain. After removal of 9 bases from V and 4 bases from J, the junction contained 8 bases not matched to a gene. This CDR3 region has 13 residues. The CDR3 DNA follows: TGTGCCAGGCACCGGGACAGGAGGTACGAGCAGTACGTC. This sequence encodes CARHRDRRYEQYV.